The 2 T cell receptor beta chains listed next were all sequenced from one sample in a study of identical twins (dated by TCRdb to the mid-2010s). Library creation used 5' RACE. The sequencer was an Illumina HiSeq 2000. TCRdb reran the public reads through fastp at Q25 and MiXCR, keeping productive beta chains. Here each entry gathers all rows of one CDR3 protein and keeps the most common genes and DNA. The table for this sample lists hundreds of thousands of distinct CDR3 sequences; just under 9.5% of them were counted only once. The ten largest clones capture about 7.1% of the sample. These data were also filed under a second study, of yellow fever vaccine responses in identical twins.

The sequenced sample consisted of CD8+ T cells sorted from blood. These receptors were obtained from a woman under 30 in good health.

This clonotype was recorded a few times. This chain joins TRBV7-3 and TRBJ2-1; 9 bases fit TRBD2. V was clipped by 6 bases and J by 6 bases; unmatched bases: 3. CDR1 SGHTA and CDR2 FQGTGA come from the germline V gene. CDR3 size: 13 residues. The CDR3 DNA follows: TGTGCCAGCAGTGATAGCGGGGGCAATGAGCAGTTCTTC. It translates to CASSDSGGNEQFF.

The sample holds many counts of this clonotype. The chain is built from TRBV11-2 and TRBJ2-1, with unresolved D. Trimming took 5 bases from V and 0 from J, leaving 8 bases between them. The CDR3 extends over 14 amino acids. Germline V gives CDR1 SGHAT, CDR2 FQNNGV. CDR3 sequence reads: CASSPISSYNEQFF. As DNA, the CDR3 is TGTGCCAGCAGCCCAATAAGCTCCTACAATGAGCAGTTCTTC.